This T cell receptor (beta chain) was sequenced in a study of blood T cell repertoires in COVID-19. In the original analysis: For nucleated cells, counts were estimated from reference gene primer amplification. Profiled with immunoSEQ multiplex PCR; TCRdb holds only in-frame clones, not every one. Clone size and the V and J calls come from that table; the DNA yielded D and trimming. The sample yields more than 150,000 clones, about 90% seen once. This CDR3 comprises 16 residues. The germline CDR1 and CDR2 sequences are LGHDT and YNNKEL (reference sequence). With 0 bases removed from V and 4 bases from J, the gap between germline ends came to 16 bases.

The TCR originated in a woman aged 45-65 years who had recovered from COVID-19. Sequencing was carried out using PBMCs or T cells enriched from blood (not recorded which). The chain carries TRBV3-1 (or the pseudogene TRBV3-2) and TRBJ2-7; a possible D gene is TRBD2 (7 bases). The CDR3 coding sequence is TGTGCCAGCAGCCAAGATCTGGGGGGGGCCGCGTACGAGCAGTACTTC. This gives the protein CASSQDLGGAAYEQYF.